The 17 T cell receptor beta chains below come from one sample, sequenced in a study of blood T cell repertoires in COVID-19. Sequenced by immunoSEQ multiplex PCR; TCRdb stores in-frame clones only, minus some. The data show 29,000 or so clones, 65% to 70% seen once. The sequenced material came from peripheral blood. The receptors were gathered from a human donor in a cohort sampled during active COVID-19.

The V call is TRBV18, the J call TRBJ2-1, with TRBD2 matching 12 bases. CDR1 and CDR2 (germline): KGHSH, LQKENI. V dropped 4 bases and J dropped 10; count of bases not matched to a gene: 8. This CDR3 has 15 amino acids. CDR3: CASSLGLAGGSEQFF. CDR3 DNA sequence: TGTGCCAGCTCACTGGGACTAGCGGGCGGTTCCGAGCAGTTCTTC.

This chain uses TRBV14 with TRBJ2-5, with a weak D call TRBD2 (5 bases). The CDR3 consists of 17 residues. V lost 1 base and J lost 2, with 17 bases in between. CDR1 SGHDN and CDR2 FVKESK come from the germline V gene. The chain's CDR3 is CASSQGFAEALQETQYF. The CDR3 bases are TGTGCCAGCAGCCAAGGGTTTGCGGAGGCCCTACAAGAGACCCAGTACTTC.

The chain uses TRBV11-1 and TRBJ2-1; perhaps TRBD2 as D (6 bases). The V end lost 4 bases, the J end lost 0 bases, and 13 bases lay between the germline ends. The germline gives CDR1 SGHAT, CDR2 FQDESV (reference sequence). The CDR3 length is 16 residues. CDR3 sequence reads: CASSSQGGISYNEQFF. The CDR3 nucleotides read TGTGCCAGCAGCTCCCAGGGCGGGATCTCCTACAATGAGCAGTTCTTC.

CDR3 in DNA: TGCGCCAGCAGCCAAGAGGGACTGTCGGACTCACCCCTCCACTTT. It specifies CASSQEGLSDSPLHF. The V and J genes are TRBV4-1 and TRBJ1-6, with a tentative D call TRBD1 (5 bases). V lost 0 bases and J lost 10, with 13 bases in between. Germline CDR1 reads MGHRA; CDR2 reads YSYEKL. CDR3 length: 15 residues.

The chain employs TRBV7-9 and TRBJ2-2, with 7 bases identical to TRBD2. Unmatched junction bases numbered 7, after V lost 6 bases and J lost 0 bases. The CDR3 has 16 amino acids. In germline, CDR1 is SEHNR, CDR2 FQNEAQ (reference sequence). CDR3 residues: CASSYYGLANTGELFF. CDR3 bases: TGTGCCAGCAGTTACTACGGACTAGCGAACACCGGGGAGCTGTTTTTT.

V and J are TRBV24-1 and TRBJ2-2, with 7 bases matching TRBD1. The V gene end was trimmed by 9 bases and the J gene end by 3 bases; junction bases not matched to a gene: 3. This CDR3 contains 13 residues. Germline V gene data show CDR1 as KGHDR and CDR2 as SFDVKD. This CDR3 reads CATEGGYTGELFF. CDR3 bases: TGTGCCACCGAAGGGGGCTACACCGGGGAGCTGTTTTTT.

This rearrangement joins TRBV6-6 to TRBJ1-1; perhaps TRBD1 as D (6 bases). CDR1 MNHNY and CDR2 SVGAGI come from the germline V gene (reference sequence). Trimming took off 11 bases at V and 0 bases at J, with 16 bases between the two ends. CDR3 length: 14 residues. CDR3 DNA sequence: TGTGCCGGCCGGGGGGCATACATGAACACTGAAGCTTTCTTT. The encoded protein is CAGRGAYMNTEAFF.

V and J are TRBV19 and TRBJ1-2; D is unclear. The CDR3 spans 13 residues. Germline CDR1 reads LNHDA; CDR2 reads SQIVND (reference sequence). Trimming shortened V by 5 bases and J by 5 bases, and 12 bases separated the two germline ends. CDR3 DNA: TGTGCCAGTAGTGACACGGGGAGGTATGGCTACACCTTC. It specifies CASSDTGRYGYTF.

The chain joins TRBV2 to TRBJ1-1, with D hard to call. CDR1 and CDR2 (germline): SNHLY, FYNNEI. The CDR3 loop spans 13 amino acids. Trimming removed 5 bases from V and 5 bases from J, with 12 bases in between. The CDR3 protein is CASSFTWETEAFF. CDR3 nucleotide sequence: TGTGCCAGCAGTTTCACCTGGGAGACTGAAGCTTTCTTT.

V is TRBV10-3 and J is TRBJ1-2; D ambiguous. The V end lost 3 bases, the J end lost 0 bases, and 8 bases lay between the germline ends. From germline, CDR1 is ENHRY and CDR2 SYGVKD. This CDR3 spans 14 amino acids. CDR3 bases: TGTGCCATCAGTGATCTCCTAGCTAACTATGGCTACACCTTC. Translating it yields CAISDLLANYGYTF.

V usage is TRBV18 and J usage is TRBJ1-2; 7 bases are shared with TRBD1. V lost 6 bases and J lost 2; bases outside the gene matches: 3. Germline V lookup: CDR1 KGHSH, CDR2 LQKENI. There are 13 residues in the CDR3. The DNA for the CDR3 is TGTGCCAGCTCCTTACAGGGGAACTATGGCTACACCTTC. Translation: CASSLQGNYGYTF. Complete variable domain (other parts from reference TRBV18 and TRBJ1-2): NAGVMQNPRHLVRRRGQEARLRCSPMKGHSHVYWYRQLPEEGLKFMVYLQKENIIDESGMPKERFSAEFPKEGPSILRIQQVVRGDSAAYFCASSLQGNYGYTFGSGTRLTVV.

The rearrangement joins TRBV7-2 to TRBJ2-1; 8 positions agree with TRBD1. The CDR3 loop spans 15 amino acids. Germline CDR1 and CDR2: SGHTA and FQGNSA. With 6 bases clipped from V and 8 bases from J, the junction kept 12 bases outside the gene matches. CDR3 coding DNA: TGTGCCAGCAGATTCAGGACAGGGTTTGGACATGAGCAGTTCTTC. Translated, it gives CASRFRTGFGHEQFF. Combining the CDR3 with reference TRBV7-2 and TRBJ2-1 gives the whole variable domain GAGVSQSPSNKVTEKGKDVELRCDPISGHTALYWYRQSLGQGLEFLIYFQGNSAPDKSGLPSDRFSAERTGGSVSTLTIQRTQQEDSAVYLCASRFRTGFGHEQFFGPGTRLTVL.

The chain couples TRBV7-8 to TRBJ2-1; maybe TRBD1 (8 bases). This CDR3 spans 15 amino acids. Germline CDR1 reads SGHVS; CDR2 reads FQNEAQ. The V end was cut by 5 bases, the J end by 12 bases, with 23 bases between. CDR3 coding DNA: TGTGCCAGCAGCCTGACAGGGGTTAGGGGAGGGTGGCAGTTCTTC. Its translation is CASSLTGVRGGWQFF. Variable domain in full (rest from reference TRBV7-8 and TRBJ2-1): GAGVSQSPRYKVAKRGQDVALRCDPISGHVSLFWYQQALGQGPEFLTYFQNEAQLDKSGLPSDRFFAERPEGSVSTLKIQRTQQEDSAVYLCASSLTGVRGGWQFFGPGTRLTVL.

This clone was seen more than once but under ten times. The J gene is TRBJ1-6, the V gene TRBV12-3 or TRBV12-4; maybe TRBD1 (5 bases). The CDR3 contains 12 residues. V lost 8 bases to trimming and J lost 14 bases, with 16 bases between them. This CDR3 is CASASGRGTLHF. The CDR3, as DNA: TGTGCCAGCGCATCCGGGAGGGGAACCCTCCACTTT.

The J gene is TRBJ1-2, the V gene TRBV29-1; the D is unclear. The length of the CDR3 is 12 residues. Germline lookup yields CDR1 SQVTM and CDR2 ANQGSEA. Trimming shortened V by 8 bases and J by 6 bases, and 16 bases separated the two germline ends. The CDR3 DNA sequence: TGCAGCTTTATTTACTTCTCTGATGGCTACACCTTC. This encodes CSFIYFSDGYTF. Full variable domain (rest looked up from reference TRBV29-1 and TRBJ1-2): SAVISQKPSRDICQRGTSLTIQCQVDSQVTMMFWYRQQPGQSLTLIATANQGSEATYESGFVIDKFPISRPNLTFSTLTVSNMSPEDSSIYLCSFIYFSDGYTFGSGTRLTVV.

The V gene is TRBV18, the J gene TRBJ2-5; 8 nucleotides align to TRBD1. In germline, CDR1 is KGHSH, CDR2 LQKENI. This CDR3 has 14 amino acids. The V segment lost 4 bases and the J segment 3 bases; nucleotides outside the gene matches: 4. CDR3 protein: CASSLPGQEETQYF. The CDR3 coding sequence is TGTGCCAGCTCACTTCCGGGACAGGAAGAGACCCAGTACTTC.

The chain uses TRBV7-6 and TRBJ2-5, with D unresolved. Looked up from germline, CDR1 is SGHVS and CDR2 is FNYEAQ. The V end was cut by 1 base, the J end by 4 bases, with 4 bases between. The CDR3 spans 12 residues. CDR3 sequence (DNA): TGTGCCAGCAGCTTAGTCGGAGAGACCCAGTACTTC. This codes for CASSLVGETQYF.